A selection of T cell receptor beta chains follows, all from one sample in a study of CD8 T cells in ankylosing spondylitis. TCRdb reanalysed the 5' RACE reads using MiXCR and keeps one entry per CDR3 protein. The sample yields 200,000 to 250,000 distinct CDR3 sequences, roughly 8.2% seen once. The sample comprised blood, either unsorted or a sorted T cell fraction (not recorded which). The receptor source for this set is a female donor with ankylosing spondylitis or in good health (not recorded which). Both conserved end residues are trimmed from each CDR3. Each record gives: J gene, V gene, CDR3 protein.

j_call: TRBJ1-2; v_call: TRBV7-2; cdr3_aa: ASSAEFYGYT
j_call: TRBJ2-7; v_call: TRBV20-1; cdr3_aa: SARSGGGPSEQY
j_call: TRBJ2-7; v_call: TRBV20-1; cdr3_aa: SAGTPEQY
j_call: TRBJ1-1; v_call: TRBV20-1; cdr3_aa: SASPGMGTGAF
j_call: TRBJ2-7; v_call: TRBV20-1; cdr3_aa: SATRAQDLSWEQY
j_call: TRBJ1-1; v_call: TRBV7-6; cdr3_aa: ASSLGVGGHTEAF
j_call: TRBJ2-7; v_call: TRBV5-6; cdr3_aa: ASSGLGDDIYEQY
j_call: TRBJ2-6; v_call: TRBV20-1; cdr3_aa: SARDSGDWGANVLT
j_call: TRBJ2-7; v_call: TRBV12-3/TRBV12-4; cdr3_aa: ASNGGDQGYEQY
j_call: TRBJ2-5; v_call: TRBV19; cdr3_aa: ASSARARETQY
j_call: TRBJ2-3; v_call: TRBV7-3; cdr3_aa: ASSLSGRWHTGLGTDTQY
j_call: TRBJ2-7; v_call: TRBV21-1; cdr3_aa: ASYSPRQGPYEQY
j_call: TRBJ1-1; v_call: TRBV5-5; cdr3_aa: ASSPRRGRNTEAF
j_call: TRBJ2-2; v_call: TRBV29-1; cdr3_aa: SVMVPSNTGELF
j_call: TRBJ2-7; v_call: TRBV9; cdr3_aa: ASSVAPNSGQY
j_call: TRBJ2-5; v_call: TRBV9; cdr3_aa: ASSVDPQQWQETQY
j_call: TRBJ2-7; v_call: TRBV20-1; cdr3_aa: SARDFGGSPYEQY
j_call: TRBJ1-2; v_call: TRBV5-5; cdr3_aa: ASSLDQGDYGYT
j_call: TRBJ2-5; v_call: TRBV7-7; cdr3_aa: ASSPTSGRRRQETQY
j_call: TRBJ2-1; v_call: TRBV6-5; cdr3_aa: ASSLAGGPGEQF
j_call: TRBJ1-1; v_call: TRBV9; cdr3_aa: ASSVVGNMNTEAF
j_call: TRBJ2-1; v_call: TRBV10-3; cdr3_aa: AIRMSGRSVDEQF
j_call: TRBJ2-3; v_call: TRBV9; cdr3_aa: ASSVRGISTDTQY
j_call: TRBJ2-7; v_call: TRBV29-1; cdr3_aa: SVGGHRGYEQY
j_call: TRBJ1-2; v_call: TRBV19; cdr3_aa: ASSPGYKTDYT
j_call: TRBJ1-1; v_call: TRBV24-1; cdr3_aa: ATSDSRKATEAF
j_call: TRBJ1-1; v_call: TRBV30; cdr3_aa: AWSLLARNTEAF
j_call: TRBJ2-4; v_call: TRBV6-4; cdr3_aa: ASSARGAKNIQY
j_call: TRBJ1-1; v_call: TRBV18; cdr3_aa: ASSPPKGDGTEAF
j_call: TRBJ2-2; v_call: TRBV4-3; cdr3_aa: ASSPLAGVVSGELF
j_call: TRBJ1-3; v_call: TRBV7-2; cdr3_aa: ASSLDIVPGNTIY
j_call: TRBJ2-2; v_call: TRBV6-1; cdr3_aa: ASSVNRVDTGELF
j_call: TRBJ1-2; v_call: TRBV6-5; cdr3_aa: ASSYSGASSLNGYT
j_call: TRBJ2-1; v_call: TRBV20-1; cdr3_aa: SARVWETTNEQF
j_call: TRBJ2-1; v_call: TRBV12-3/TRBV12-4; cdr3_aa: ASSPQGLYNEQF
j_call: TRBJ2-7; v_call: TRBV23-1; cdr3_aa: ASGLRGHTYEQY
j_call: TRBJ2-1; v_call: TRBV7-8; cdr3_aa: ASSLAGLAGNEQL
j_call: TRBJ2-5; v_call: TRBV7-2; cdr3_aa: ASSWRAIQETQY
j_call: TRBJ2-1; v_call: TRBV20-1; cdr3_aa: SASNVGSGLNEQF
j_call: TRBJ1-5; v_call: TRBV12-3/TRBV12-4; cdr3_aa: ASSQGLWSDQPQH
j_call: TRBJ2-1; v_call: TRBV5-1; cdr3_aa: ASSLDGKGSYNEQF
j_call: TRBJ2-2; v_call: TRBV2; cdr3_aa: ASSDKGPNTGELF
j_call: TRBJ1-1; v_call: TRBV11-3; cdr3_aa: ASSLGRGSTEAF
j_call: TRBJ2-3; v_call: TRBV28; cdr3_aa: ASRSGVATDTQY